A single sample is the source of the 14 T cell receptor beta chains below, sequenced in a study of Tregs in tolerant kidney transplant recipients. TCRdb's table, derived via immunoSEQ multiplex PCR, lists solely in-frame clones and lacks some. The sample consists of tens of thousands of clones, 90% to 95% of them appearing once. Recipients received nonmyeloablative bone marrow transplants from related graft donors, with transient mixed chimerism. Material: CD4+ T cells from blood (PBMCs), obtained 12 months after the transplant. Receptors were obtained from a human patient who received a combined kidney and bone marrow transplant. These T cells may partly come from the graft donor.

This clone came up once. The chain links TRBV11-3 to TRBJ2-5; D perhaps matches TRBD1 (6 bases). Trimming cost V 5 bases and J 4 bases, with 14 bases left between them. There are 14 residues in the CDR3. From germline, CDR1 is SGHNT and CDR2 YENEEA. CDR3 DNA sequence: TGTGCCAGCAGCCCTCAGGGGTACTCAGAGACCCAGTACTTC. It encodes CASSPQGYSETQYF.

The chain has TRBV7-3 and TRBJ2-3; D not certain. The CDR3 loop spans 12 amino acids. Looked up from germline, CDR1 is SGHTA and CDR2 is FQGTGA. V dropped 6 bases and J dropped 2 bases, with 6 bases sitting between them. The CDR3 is CASRSSTDTQYF. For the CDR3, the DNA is TGTGCCAGCAGATCCTCCACAGATACGCAGTATTTT. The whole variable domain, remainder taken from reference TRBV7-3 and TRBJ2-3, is GAGVSQTPSNKVTEKGKYVELRCDPISGHTALYWYRQSLGQGPEFLIYFQGTGAADDSGLPNDRFFAVRPEGSVSTLKIQRTERGDSAVYLCASRSSTDTQYFGPGTRLTVL.

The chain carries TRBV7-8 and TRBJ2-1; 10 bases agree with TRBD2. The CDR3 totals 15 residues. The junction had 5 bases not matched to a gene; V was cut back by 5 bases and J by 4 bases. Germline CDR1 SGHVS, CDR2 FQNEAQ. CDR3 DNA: TGTGCCAGCAGCCGCTCTAGCGGGAGTTACAATGAGCAGTTCTTC. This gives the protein CASSRSSGSYNEQFF.

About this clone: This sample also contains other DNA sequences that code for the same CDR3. CDR3 region: CATTTGQYNSPLHF. The CDR3 nucleotides read TGTGCCACCACGACCGGACAGTATAATTCACCCCTCCACTTT. The chain employs TRBV28 and TRBJ1-6; D may be TRBD1 (6 bases). CDR3 length equals 14 residues. V was trimmed by 10 bases and J by 4 bases, leaving 14 bases between them. The V gene's germline CDR1 is MDHEN and CDR2 SYDVKM.

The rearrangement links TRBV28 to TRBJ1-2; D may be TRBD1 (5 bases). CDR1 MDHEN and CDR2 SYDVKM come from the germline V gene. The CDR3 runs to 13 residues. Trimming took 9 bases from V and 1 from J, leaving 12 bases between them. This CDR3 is CASNLDSNYGYTF. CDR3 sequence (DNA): TGTGCCAGTAACCTCGACAGTAACTATGGCTACACCTTC.

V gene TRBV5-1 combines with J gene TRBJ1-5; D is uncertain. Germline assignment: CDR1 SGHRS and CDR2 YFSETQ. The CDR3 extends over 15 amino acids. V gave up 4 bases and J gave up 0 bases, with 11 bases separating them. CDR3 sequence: CASSVDGSSNQPQHF. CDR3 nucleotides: TGCGCCAGCAGCGTGGACGGGAGTAGCAATCAGCCCCAGCATTTT.

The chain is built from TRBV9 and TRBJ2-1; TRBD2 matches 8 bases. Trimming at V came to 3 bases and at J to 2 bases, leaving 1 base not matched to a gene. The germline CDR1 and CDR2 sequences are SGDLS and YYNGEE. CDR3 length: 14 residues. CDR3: CASSGAGAYNEQFF. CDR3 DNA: TGTGCCAGCAGCGGAGCGGGAGCCTACAATGAGCAGTTCTTC.

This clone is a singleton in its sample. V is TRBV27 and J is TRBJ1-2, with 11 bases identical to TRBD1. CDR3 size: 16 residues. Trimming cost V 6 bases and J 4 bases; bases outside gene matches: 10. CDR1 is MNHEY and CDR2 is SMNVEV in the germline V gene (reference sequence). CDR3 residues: CASRRLPGQGVYGYTF. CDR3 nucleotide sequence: TGTGCCAGCAGACGACTCCCGGGACAGGGGGTCTATGGCTACACCTTC.

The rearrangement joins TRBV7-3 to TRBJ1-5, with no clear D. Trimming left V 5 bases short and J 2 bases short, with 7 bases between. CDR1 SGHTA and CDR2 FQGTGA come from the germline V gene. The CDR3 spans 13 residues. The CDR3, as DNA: TGTGCCAGCAGCCTCACAGGCAATCAGCCCCAGCATTTT. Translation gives CASSLTGNQPQHF.

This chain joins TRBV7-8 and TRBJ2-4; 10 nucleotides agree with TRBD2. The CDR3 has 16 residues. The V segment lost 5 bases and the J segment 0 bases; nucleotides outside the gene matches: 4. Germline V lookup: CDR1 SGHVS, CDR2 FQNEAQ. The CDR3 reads CASSPRTSGAKNIQYF. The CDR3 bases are TGTGCCAGCAGCCCCAGGACTAGCGGAGCCAAAAACATTCAGTACTTC.

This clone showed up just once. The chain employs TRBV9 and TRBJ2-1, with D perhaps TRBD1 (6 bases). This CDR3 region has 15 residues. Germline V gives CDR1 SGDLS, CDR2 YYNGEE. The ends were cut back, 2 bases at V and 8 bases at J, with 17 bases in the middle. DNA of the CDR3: TGTGCCAGCAGCGTTGGTGCAGGGGCGAAGCATGAGCAGTTCTTC. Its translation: CASSVGAGAKHEQFF.

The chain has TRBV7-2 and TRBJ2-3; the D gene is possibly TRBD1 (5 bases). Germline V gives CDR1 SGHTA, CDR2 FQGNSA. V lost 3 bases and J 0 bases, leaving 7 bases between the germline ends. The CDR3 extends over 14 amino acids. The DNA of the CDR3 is TGTGCCAGCAGCTTTGGGGCCAGCACAGATACGCAGTATTTT. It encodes CASSFGASTDTQYF.

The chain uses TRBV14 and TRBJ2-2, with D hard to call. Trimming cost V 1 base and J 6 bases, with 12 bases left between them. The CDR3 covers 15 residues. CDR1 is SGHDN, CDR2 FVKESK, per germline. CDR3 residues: CASSQAVQSPGELFF. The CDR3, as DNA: TGTGCCAGCAGCCAAGCCGTTCAAAGCCCCGGGGAGCTGTTTTTT.

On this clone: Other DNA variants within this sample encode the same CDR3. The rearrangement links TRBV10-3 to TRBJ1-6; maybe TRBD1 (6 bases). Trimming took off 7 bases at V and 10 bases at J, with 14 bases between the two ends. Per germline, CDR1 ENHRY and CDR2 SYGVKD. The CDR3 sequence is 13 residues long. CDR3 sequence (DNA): TGTGCCATCACCCCACAGGGTTCCTCACCCCTCCACTTT. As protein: CAITPQGSSPLHF.